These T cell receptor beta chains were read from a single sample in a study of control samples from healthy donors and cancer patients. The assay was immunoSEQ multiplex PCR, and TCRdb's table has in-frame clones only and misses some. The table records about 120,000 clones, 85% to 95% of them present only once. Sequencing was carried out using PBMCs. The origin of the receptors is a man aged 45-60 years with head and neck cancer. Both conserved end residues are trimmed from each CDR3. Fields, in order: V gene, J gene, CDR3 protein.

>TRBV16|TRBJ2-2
ASSQSSWAGKLF
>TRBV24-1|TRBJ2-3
ATSDSHLDTQY
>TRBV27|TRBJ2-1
ASSLVGGPGNEQF
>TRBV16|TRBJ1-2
ASSQSAVQGGGYT
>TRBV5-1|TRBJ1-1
ASSLVQGYTEAF
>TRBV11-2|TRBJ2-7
ASSLDWRAQTAEQY
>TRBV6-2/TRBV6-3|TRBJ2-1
ASSYSGGDNEQF
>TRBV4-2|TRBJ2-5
ASSQGRGETQY
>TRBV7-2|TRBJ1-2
ASSLAGLPSYT
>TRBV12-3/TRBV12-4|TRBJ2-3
ASSLSGPDTQY
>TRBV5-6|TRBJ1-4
ASSLRVSSEKLF
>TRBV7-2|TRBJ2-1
ASSLAPLASRSYNEQF
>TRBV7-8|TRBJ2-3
ASSYRLAGADTQY
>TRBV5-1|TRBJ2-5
ASSLGSRPGAQETQY
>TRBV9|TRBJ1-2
ASSPSGDFYGYT
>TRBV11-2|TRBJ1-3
ASSVDHSGNTIY
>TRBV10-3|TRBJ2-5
AISESFSGETQY
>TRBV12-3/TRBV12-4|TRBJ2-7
ASSLERAYEQY
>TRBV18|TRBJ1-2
ASSPSGGRVYGYT
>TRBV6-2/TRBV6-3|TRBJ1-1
ASSYSYTGVGQAF
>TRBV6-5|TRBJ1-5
ASRPTGARNQPQH
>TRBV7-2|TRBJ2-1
ASSKDRVVNNEQF
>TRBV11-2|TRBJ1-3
ASSYRGGSGNTIY
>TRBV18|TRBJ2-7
ASSPLRGEGLEQY
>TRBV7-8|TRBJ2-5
ASSLVFSRLAGRQETQY
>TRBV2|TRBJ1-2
ASLALDYGYT
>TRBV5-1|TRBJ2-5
ASSLGIGGEQETQY
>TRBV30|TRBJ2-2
AWIRYGTGELF
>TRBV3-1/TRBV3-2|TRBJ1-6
ASSELNSPLH
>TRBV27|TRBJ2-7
ASISPGYEQY
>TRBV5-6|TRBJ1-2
ASSWGRRNYGYT
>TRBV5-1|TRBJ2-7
ASSAPTGKLSYEQY
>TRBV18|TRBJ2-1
ASSPASGGYNEQF
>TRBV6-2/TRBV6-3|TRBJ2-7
ASSYRKRAGGIYEQY
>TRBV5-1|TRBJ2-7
ASRVGSNSYEQY
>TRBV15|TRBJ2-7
ATSRDRGSYEQY
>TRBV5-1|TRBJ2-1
ASERGGLYNEQF
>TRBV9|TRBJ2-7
ASSVGGSSYEQY
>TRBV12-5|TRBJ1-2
ASGSQPTGEDGYT
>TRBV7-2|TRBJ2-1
ASTRDRGPNEQF
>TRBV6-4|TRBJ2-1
ASSEALAGGHEQF
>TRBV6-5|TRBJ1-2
ASSYYSEDGYGYT